This TCR beta chain was observed in a study of CD8+CD57+ T cells in acquired aplastic anemia. Overall study context: Sorted CD4+ and CD8+ cell DNA averaged 3.2 ug.

Ten or more counts support this clonotype. Its antigen is unidentified. Genomic DNA, serving as template, underwent TCR beta VDJ and CDR3 profiling. TCRdb re-called the reads through MiXCR, storing one row per CDR3 protein. The table records about 180,000 distinct CDR3 sequences, approximately 48% of them present only once. Study-level results: The study identified about 30 CD8+ CDR3 sequences shared by patients and controls. Simpson's diversity of CD8+ cells was not significantly different in patients compared with controls.

The sequenced patients had an expansion of CD8+CD57+ cells seen by flow cytometry. Diagnosis of severe acquired aplastic anemia applied to all patients. The sample consisted of sorted CD4+, CD8+, or CD8+CD57+ T cells (not recorded which) from PBMCs. This TCR derives from a human donor with aplastic anemia.

CDR3 DNA sequence: TGTGCCAGCAGTGAAGCCCGACGGGGGCAGTTCTTC. It specifies CASSEARRGQFF. V usage is TRBV2 and J usage is TRBJ2-1; D may be TRBD2 (5 bases). V lost 0 bases to trimming and J lost 12 bases, with 9 bases between them. Germline CDR1 SNHLY, CDR2 FYNNEI. The CDR3 has 12 amino acids.